This TCR beta chain was found in a study of blood T cell repertoires in COVID-19. In the study overall: In each case, the material was cDNA or gDNA derived from T cells, B-cell-depleted T cells, or PBMCs.

The protocol was immunoSEQ multiplex PCR, while the TCRdb copy is restricted to in-frame clones and leaves out a portion. The table records around 160,000 clones, about nine tenths of them present only once. Material for sequencing was peripheral blood. The sequence was obtained from a human donor in a cohort sampled during active COVID-19.

The chain's CDR3 is CASSLGGLGAEQFF. As DNA, the CDR3 is TGCGCCAGCAGCTTGGGAGGGTTGGGTGCTGAGCAGTTCTTC. The chain couples TRBV5-1 to TRBJ2-1; TRBD2 is a possible D gene (5 bases). V lost 0 bases and J 9 bases, leaving 13 bases between the germline ends. CDR1 SGHRS and CDR2 YFSETQ come from the germline V gene. The CDR3 is made up of 14 amino acids.